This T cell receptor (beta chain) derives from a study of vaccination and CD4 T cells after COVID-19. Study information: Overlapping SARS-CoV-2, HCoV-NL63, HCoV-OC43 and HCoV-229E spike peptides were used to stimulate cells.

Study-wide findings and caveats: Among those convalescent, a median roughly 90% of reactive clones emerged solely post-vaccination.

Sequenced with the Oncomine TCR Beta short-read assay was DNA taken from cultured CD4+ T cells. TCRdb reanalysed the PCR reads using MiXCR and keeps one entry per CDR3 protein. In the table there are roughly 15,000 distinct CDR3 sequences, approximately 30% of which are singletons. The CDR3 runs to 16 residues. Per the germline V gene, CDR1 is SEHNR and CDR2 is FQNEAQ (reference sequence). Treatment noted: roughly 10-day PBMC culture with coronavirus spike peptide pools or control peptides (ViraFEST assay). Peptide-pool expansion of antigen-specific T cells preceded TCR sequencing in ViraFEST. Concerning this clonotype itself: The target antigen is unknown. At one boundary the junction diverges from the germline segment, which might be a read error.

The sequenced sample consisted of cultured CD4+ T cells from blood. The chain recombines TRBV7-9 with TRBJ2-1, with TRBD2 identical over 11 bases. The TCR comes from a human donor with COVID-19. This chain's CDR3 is CASSSSLAGGYSEQFF. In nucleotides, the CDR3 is TGTGCCAGCAGCTCCTCCCTAGCGGGGGGATACAGTGAGCAGTTCTTC. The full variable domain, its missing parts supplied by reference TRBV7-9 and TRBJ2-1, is DTGVSQNPRHKITKRGQNVTFRCDPISEHNRLYWYRQTLGQGPEFLTYFQNEAQLEKSRLLSDRFSAERPKGSFSTLEIQRTEQGDSAMYLCASSSSLAGGYSEQFFGPGTRLTVL.